Here is one TCR beta chain with its context. Profiled with immunoSEQ multiplex PCR; TCRdb holds only in-frame clones, not every one. The sample shows fewer than 25,000 clones, around 70% of them seen only once. Germline-derived CDR1 and CDR2 are SGHTA and FQGNSA. Trimming stripped 3 bases from V and 3 bases from J, with 6 bases between. There are 12 residues in the CDR3. These data come from a study of OX40 agonist ivuxolimab in advanced cancers. Across the whole study: Having had anti-PD-1, anti-PD-L1 or anti-CTLA-4 therapy before was allowed, and about 40% had some. Three patients responded partially, comprising one with hepatocellular carcinoma and two with cutaneous melanoma.

Blood draws occurred at baseline, cycle 4 day 1, and cycle 7 day 1. This sequence was found in an adult with an advanced solid tumor such as melanoma, head and neck, liver or kidney cancer. V gene TRBV7-2 combines with J gene TRBJ2-7; D is unclear. The source material was CD4+ or CD8+ T cells sorted from blood, sampled in a trial of the OX40 agonist ivuxolimab. CDR3 bases: TGTGCCAGCAGCTTTTCCTTCTACGAGCAGTACTTC. The encoded protein is CASSFSFYEQYF.